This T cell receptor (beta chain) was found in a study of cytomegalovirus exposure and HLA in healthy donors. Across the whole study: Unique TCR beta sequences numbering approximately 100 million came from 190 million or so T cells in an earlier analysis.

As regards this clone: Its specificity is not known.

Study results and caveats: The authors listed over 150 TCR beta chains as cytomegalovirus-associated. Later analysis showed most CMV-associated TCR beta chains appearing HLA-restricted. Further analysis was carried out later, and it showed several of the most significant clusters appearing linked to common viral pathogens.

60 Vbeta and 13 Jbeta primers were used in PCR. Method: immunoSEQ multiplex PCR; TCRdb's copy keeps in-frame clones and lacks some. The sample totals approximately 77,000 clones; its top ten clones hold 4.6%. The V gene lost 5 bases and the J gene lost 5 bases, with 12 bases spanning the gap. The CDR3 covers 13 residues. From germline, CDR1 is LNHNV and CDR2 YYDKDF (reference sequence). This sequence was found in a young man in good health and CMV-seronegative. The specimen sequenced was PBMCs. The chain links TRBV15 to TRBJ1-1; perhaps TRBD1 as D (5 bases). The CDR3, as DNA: TGTGCCACCAGCCTCAGGGAAGGGACTGAAGCTTTCTTT. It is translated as CATSLREGTEAFF.